This T cell receptor (beta chain) was observed in a study of blood T cell repertoires in COVID-19. The wider study: Some COVID-19 samples were acute and others convalescent; all came from the United States, Italy and Spain. T cells, B-cell-depleted T cells, or PBMCs provided the cDNA or gDNA that served as material.

The V end lost 4 bases, the J end lost 4 bases, and 14 bases lay between the germline ends. CDR3 length: 14 amino acids. Germline CDR1 and CDR2: SGDLS and YYNGEE. Per the original data handling: Scientists estimated how many nucleated cells there were by amplifying reference gene primers. Generated by immunoSEQ multiplex PCR, the TCRdb table keeps only in-frame clones and is missing some. The V and J calls and clone size come from that table; D and trimming were worked out from the DNA. The sample has 200,000 to 250,000 clones, about 84% seen once; the top ten hold 13%. The source material was peripheral blood. The V gene is TRBV9, the J gene TRBJ1-1; maybe TRBD1 (6 bases). The sequence derives from a human donor in a cohort sampled during active COVID-19. Here the CDR3 reads CASSPQPDSTEAFF. As DNA, the CDR3 is TGTGCCAGCAGCCCACAACCGGACAGCACTGAAGCTTTCTTT. Variable domain in full (rest from reference TRBV9 and TRBJ1-1): DSGVTQTPKHLITATGQRVTLRCSPRSGDLSVYWYQQSLDQGLQFLIQYYNGEERAKGNILERFSAQQFPDLHSELNLSSLELGDSALYFCASSPQPDSTEAFFGQGTRLTVV.